The present T cell receptor (beta chain) was sequenced within a study of blood T cell repertoires in COVID-19. On the study more broadly: Samples came from the United States, Italy and Spain, spanning acute and convalescent COVID-19.

Per the germline V gene, CDR1 is SNHLY and CDR2 is FYNNEI. Trimming removed 7 bases from V and 1 base from J; junction bases left unmatched: 9. This CDR3 is built from 15 residues. Original methodology: Estimated nucleated cell counts came from reference gene primer amplification. Method: immunoSEQ multiplex PCR; TCRdb's copy keeps in-frame clones and lacks some. The V and J calls and clone size are taken from that table; D and trimming were inferred from the DNA. The data show more than 45,000 clones, about 83% seen once. Input material: peripheral blood. V and J are TRBV2 and TRBJ1-1; 7 bases are a match to TRBD1. The TCR originated in a man at least 80 years old in a cohort sampled during active COVID-19. CDR3 nucleotides: TGTGCCAGCATCAGCCAGGGGGTTCGGAACACTGAAGCTTTCTTT. Encoded protein: CASISQGVRNTEAFF.